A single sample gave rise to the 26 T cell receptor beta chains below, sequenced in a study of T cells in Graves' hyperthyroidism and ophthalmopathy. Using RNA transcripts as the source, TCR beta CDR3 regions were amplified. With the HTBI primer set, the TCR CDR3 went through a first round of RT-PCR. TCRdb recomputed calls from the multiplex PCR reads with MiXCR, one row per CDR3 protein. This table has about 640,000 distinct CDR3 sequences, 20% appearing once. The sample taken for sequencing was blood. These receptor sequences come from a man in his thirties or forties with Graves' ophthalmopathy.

CDR3 region: CASSVGTDNEKLFF. CDR3 in DNA: TGTGCCAGCAGTGTCGGGACAGATAATGAAAAACTGTTTTTT. The J gene is TRBJ1-4, the V gene TRBV4-2; 7 bases are a match to TRBD1. V shed 6 bases and J 4 bases; nucleotides not matched to a gene: 5. The CDR3 length is 14 residues. Per germline, CDR1 LGHNA and CDR2 YNFKEQ.

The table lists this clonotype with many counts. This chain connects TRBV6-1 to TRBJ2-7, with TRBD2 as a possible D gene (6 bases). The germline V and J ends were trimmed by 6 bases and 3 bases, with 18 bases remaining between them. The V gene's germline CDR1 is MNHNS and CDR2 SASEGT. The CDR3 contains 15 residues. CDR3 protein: CASSGYGEVDYEQYF. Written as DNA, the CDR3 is TGTGCCAGCAGCGGATACGGGGAGGTGGACTACGAGCAGTACTTC.

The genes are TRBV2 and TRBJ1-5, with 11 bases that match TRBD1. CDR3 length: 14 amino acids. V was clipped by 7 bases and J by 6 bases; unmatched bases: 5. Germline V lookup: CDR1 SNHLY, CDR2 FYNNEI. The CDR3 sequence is CASTGQGGTQPQHF. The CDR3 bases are TGTGCCAGCACGGGACAGGGGGGAACTCAGCCCCAGCATTTT. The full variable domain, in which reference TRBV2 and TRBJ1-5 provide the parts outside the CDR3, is EPEVTQTPSHQVTQMGQEVILRCVPISNHLYFYWYRQILGQKVEFLVSFYNNEISEKSEIFDDQFSVERPDGSNFTLKIRSTKLEDSAMYFCASTGQGGTQPQHFGDGTRLSIL.

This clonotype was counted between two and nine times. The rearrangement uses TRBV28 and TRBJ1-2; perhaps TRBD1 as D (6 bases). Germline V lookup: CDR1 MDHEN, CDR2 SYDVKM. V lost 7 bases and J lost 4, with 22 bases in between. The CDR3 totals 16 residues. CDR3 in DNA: TGTGCCAGCATGGGGAGTGGGGGACACCAGATCTATGGCTACACCTTC. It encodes CASMGSGGHQIYGYTF.

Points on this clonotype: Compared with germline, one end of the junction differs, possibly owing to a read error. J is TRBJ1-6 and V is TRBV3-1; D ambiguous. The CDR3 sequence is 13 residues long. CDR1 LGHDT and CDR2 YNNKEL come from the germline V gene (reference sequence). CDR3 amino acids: CASSQVTSSPPHF. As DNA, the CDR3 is TGTGCCAGCAGCCAAGTAACGAGTTCACCCCCCCACTTT.

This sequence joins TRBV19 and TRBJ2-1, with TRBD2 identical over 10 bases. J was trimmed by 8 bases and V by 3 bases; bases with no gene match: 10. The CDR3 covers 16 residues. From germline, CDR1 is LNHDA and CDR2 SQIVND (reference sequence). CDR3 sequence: CASSMRRLAGAYEQFF. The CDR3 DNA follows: TGTGCCAGTAGTATGAGGCGGCTAGCGGGAGCCTATGAGCAGTTCTTC.

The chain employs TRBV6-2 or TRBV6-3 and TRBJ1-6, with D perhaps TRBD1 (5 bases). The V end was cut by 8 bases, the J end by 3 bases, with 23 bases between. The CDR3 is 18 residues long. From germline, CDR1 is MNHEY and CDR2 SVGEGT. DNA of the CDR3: TGTGCCAGCGGAAGACCTGCTGCTGCACAGGTCTATAATTCACCCCTCCACTTT. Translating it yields CASGRPAAAQVYNSPLHF.

CDR3 nucleotides: TGTGCCACCAGTGATCCCGGACAATATGGCTACACCTTC. It codes for CATSDPGQYGYTF. The gene calls are TRBV24-1 and TRBJ1-2; D is perhaps TRBD1 (5 bases). The CDR3 totals 13 residues. Deletions cut 3 bases from V and 5 bases from J, with 9 bases between. The V gene's germline CDR1 is KGHDR and CDR2 SFDVKD.

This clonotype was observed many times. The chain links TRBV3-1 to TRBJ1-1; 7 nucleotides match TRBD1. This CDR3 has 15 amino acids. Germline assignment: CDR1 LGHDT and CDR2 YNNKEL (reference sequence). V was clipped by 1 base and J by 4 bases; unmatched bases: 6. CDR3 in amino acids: CASSQALQGLTEAFF. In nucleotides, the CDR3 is TGTGCCAGCAGCCAAGCTCTACAGGGGCTCACTGAAGCTTTCTTT.

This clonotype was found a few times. The CDR3 protein is CASNLQNFGAGEQYF. The CDR3 region has the DNA TGTGCCAGCAACTTACAAAATTTCGGTGCGGGCGAGCAGTACTTC. The V and J genes are TRBV6-1 and TRBJ2-7; D might be TRBD2 (5 bases). Germline CDR1 and CDR2: MNHNS and SASEGT. V lost 7 bases and J 6 bases, leaving 22 bases between the germline ends. CDR3 length: 15 amino acids.

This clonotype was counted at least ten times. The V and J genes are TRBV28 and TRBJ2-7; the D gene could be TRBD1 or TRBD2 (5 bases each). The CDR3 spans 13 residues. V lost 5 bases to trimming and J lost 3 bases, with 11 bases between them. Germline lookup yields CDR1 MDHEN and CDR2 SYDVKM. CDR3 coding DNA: TGTGCCAGCAGTATGGGACCGAGCTACGAGCAGTACTTC. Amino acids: CASSMGPSYEQYF.

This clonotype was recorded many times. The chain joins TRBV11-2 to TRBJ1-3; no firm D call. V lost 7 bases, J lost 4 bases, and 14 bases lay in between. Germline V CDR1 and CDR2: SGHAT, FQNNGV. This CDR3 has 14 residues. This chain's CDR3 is CASNRPRGGNTIYF. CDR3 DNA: TGTGCCAGCAACAGACCCCGAGGCGGAAACACCATATATTTT.

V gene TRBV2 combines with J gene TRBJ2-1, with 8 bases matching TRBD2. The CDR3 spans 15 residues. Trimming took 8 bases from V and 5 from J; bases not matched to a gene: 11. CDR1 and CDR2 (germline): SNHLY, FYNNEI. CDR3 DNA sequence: TGTGCCAGCCTTCTAAGCGGGAGTTTCAACAATGAGCAGTTCTTC. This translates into CASLLSGSFNNEQFF.

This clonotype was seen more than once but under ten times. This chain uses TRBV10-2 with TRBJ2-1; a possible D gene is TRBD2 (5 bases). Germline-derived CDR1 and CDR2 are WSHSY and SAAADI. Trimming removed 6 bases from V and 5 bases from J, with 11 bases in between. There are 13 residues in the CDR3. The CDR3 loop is CASRRTSDNEQFF. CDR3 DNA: TGCGCCAGCAGGAGGACTTCCGACAATGAGCAGTTCTTC.

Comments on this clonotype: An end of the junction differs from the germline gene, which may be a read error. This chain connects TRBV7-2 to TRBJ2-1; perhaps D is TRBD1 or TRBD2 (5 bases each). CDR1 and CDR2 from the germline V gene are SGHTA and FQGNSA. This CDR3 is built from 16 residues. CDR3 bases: TGTGCCAGCAGCTTAGCGGGACGTAACACCTACAGTGAGCAGTTCTTC. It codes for CASSLAGRNTYSEQFF.

The CDR3 nucleotides read TGCAGTGCTAGACCCCCCACCACGGCGGGAAATGAGCAGTTCTTC. It is translated as CSARPPTTAGNEQFF. The rearrangement uses TRBV20-1 and TRBJ2-1, with D possibly being TRBD2 (6 bases). Deletions cut 2 bases from V and 7 bases from J, with 18 bases between. Germline V gene data show CDR1 as DFQATT and CDR2 as SNEGSKA (reference sequence). The CDR3 runs 15 residues.

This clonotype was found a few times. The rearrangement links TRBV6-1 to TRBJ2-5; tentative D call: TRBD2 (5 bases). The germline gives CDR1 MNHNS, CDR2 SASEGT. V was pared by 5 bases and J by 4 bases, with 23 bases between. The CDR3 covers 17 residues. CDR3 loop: CASSLGSRRRGAETQYF. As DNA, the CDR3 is TGTGCCAGCAGTTTAGGGTCCAGGAGGCGAGGTGCAGAGACCCAGTACTTC.

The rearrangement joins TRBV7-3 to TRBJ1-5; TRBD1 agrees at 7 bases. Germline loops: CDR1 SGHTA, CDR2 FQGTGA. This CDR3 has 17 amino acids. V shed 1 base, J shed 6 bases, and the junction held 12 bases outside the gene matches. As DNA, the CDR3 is TGTGCCAGCAGCTTAAGGGCCAGCCCAGGGGGGGGTCAGCCCCAGCATTTT. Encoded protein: CASSLRASPGGGQPQHF.

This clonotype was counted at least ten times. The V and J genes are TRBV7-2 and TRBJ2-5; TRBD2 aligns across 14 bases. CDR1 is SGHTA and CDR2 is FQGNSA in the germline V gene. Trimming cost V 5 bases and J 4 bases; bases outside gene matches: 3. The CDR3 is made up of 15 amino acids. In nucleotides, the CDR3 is TGTGCCAGCAGCCCTGGGACTAGCGGGAGAGAGACCCAGTACTTC. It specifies CASSPGTSGRETQYF.

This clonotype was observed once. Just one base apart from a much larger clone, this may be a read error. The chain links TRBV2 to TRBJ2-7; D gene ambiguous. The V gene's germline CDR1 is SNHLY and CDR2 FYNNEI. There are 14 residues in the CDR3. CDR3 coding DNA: TGTACCAGCAGCCCCTCCGGTACCTGGCGGGAGCAGTACTTC. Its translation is CTSSPSGTWREQYF.

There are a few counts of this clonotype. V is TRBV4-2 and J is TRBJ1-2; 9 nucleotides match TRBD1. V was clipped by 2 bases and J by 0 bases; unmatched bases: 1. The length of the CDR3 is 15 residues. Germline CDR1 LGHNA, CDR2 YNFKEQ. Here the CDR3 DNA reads TGTGCCAGCAGCCAATGGACAGGGGCTAACTATGGCTACACCTTC. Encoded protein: CASSQWTGANYGYTF.

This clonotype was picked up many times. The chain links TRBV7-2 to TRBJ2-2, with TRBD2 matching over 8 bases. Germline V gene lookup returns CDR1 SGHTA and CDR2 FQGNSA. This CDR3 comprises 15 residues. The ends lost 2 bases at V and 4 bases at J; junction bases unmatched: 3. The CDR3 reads CASSLRAGVTGELFF. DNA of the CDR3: TGTGCCAGCAGCTTAAGAGCGGGAGTCACCGGGGAGCTGTTTTTT.

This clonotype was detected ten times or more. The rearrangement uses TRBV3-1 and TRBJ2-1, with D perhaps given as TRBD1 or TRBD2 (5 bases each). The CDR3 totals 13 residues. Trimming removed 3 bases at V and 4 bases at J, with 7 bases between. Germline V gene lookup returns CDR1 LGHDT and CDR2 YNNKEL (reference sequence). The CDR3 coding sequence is TGTGCCAGCAGCCAGGGACGTTACAATGAGCAGTTCTTC. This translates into CASSQGRYNEQFF.

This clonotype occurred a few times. For the CDR3, the DNA is TGTGCCATCAGTGGGACAGGACCGAACTCTGGAAACACCATATATTTT. Its protein is CAISGTGPNSGNTIYF. The V gene is TRBV10-3, the J gene TRBJ1-3; 7 nucleotides match TRBD1. The length of the CDR3 is 16 residues. V lost 4 bases and J lost 0; bases outside the gene matches: 6. Germline V gene lookup returns CDR1 ENHRY and CDR2 SYGVKD.

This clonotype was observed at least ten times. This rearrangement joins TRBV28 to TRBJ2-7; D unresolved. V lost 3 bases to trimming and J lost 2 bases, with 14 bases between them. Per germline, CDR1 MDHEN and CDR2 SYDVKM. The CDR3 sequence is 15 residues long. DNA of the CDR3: TGTGCCAGCAGTTTTCCAGGACCTCTTACCTACGAGCAGTACTTC. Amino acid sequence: CASSFPGPLTYEQYF.

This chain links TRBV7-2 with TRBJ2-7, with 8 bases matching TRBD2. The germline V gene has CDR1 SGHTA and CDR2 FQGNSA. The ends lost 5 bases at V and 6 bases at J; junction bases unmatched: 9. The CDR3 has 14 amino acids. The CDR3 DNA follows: TGTGCCAGCAGCGTGAGCGGGAGTGAAGGCGAGCAGTACTTC. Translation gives CASSVSGSEGEQYF.